This record covers a single TCR beta chain. Its antigen remains unknown. The CDR3 sequence is 13 residues long. The V and J ends lost 1 base and 1 base respectively, with 3 bases between them. Per germline, CDR1 MNHNS and CDR2 SASEGT. The data were obtained in a study of beta chain features in type 1 diabetes. Study-wide points: The study found moderately but significantly shorter TCRB CDR3s in all four CD4+ subsets of Type 1 diabetes patients. PCR might show a preference for shorter templates, equally across patients and controls. Small HLA sub-analyses could not settle whether HLA shapes TCRB rearrangement.

As every portion of the isolated RNA was reverse transcribed, the sequencing read expressed TCRB transcripts. Sequenced naive, central memory and regulatory T cell samples produced an average of around 3.8 million reads. Produced via immunoSEQ multiplex PCR; TCRdb's table is partial and in-frame only. The table records around 260,000 clones, 24% of them present only once. This receptor was taken from a woman in her 30s with type 1 diabetes. J is TRBJ2-3 and V is TRBV6-1; D is uncertain. The sample was naive CD4+ T cells from blood. The CDR3 spells CASSEVGTDTQYF. CDR3 bases: TGTGCCAGCAGTGAAGTCGGCACAGATACGCAGTATTTT.